The rows below give T cell receptor beta chains drawn from one sample of a study of T cell responses to AZD1222 COVID-19 vaccine. Measured with immunoSEQ multiplex PCR; TCRdb has only the in-frame clones, and not every one. The sample yields just over 90,000 clones, 80% to 90% seen once. The source material was peripheral blood, sampled 28 days after the second AZD1222 dose. The source of these receptors is an adult who received the AZD1222 COVID-19 vaccine. The CDR3 runs from the conserved cysteine through the conserved F or W. D genes are given only for firm matches. Clone sizes are given selectively: once, few, many, or a class where the clone is expanded.

J gene: TRBJ2-1
clone size: .
D gene: .
V gene: TRBV2
CDR3 DNA: TGTGCCAGCAAAGGACAAGTCCTTTCCTACAATGAGCAGTTCTTC
CDR3 protein: CASKGQVLSYNEQFF

J gene: TRBJ1-1
clone size: few
D gene: .
V gene: TRBV5-5
CDR3 DNA: TGTGCCAGCAGCTTGTCGTTCCCGGACACTGAAGCTTTCTTT
CDR3 protein: CASSLSFPDTEAFF

J gene: TRBJ1-1
clone size: .
D gene: .
V gene: TRBV6-4
CDR3 DNA: TGTGCCAGCAGTTTCACAGCATACACTGAAGCTTTCTTT
CDR3 protein: CASSFTAYTEAFF

J gene: TRBJ2-5
clone size: .
D gene: .
V gene: TRBV14
CDR3 DNA: TGTGCCAGCAGCCGAGCGCAGGTGGTAGAGACCCAGTACTTC
CDR3 protein: CASSRAQVVETQYF

J gene: TRBJ1-2
clone size: .
D gene: .
V gene: TRBV25-1
CDR3 DNA: TGTGCCAGCAGTGATAAAGCATATGGCTACACCTTC
CDR3 protein: CASSDKAYGYTF

J gene: TRBJ2-2
clone size: .
D gene: TRBD1
V gene: TRBV30
CDR3 DNA: TGTGCCTGGAGTGTATGGGACAGCCCTAACACCGGGGAGCTGTTTTTT
CDR3 protein: CAWSVWDSPNTGELFF

J gene: TRBJ1-2
clone size: .
D gene: .
V gene: TRBV25-1
CDR3 DNA: TGTGCCAGCAGTAACAGGGATAACTATGGCTACACCTTC
CDR3 protein: CASSNRDNYGYTF

J gene: TRBJ2-1
clone size: .
D gene: .
V gene: TRBV12-3/TRBV12-4
CDR3 DNA: TGTGCCAGCAGTTTTGGATATGAGCAGTTCTTC
CDR3 protein: CASSFGYEQFF

J gene: TRBJ1-2
clone size: .
D gene: .
V gene: TRBV19
CDR3 DNA: TGTGCCAGCGCCGAGTGGGACTATGGCTACACCTTC
CDR3 protein: CASAEWDYGYTF

J gene: TRBJ1-4
clone size: .
D gene: TRBD1
V gene: TRBV7-9
CDR3 DNA: TGTGCCAGCAGCTTAGGGTGGGACAGGGATGAAAAACTGTTTTTT
CDR3 protein: CASSLGWDRDEKLFF

J gene: TRBJ1-1
clone size: .
D gene: .
V gene: TRBV5-4
CDR3 DNA: TGTGCCAGCAGCTTCGGGGTCCCGACTGAAGCTTTCTTT
CDR3 protein: CASSFGVPTEAFF

J gene: TRBJ1-1
clone size: .
D gene: .
V gene: TRBV6-6
CDR3 DNA: TGTGCCAGCAGTTACTTGGGCGGGAACACTGAAGCTTTCTTT
CDR3 protein: CASSYLGGNTEAFF

J gene: TRBJ2-7
clone size: .
D gene: TRBD2
V gene: TRBV27
CDR3 DNA: TGTGCCAGCAGTTTCATCCCAGCGGGAGGGCTGGTCGAGCAGTACTTC
CDR3 protein: CASSFIPAGGLVEQYF

J gene: TRBJ2-7
clone size: .
D gene: TRBD2
V gene: TRBV7-2
CDR3 DNA: TGTGCCAGCAGCTTAGGCGGGAGCTGGGAGCAGTACTTC
CDR3 protein: CASSLGGSWEQYF

J gene: TRBJ2-2
clone size: .
D gene: .
V gene: TRBV2
CDR3 DNA: TGTGCCAGCAGTGCAGGGTACGACACCGGGGAGCTGTTTTTT
CDR3 protein: CASSAGYDTGELFF

J gene: TRBJ1-2
clone size: .
D gene: .
V gene: TRBV10-3
CDR3 DNA: TGTGCCATCAGTGAGTCGTGGGCACAGGTCGAGGGGGGCTACACCTTC
CDR3 protein: CAISESWAQVEGGYTF

J gene: TRBJ2-7
clone size: .
D gene: .
V gene: TRBV19
CDR3 DNA: TGTGCCAGTAGTATAGGACAAGGGGTTGGACTGGCCTCCTACGAGCAGTACTTC
CDR3 protein: CASSIGQGVGLASYEQYF

J gene: TRBJ1-4
clone size: .
D gene: .
V gene: TRBV28
CDR3 DNA: TGTGCCAGCAGTTTTCGAGGAAAACTGTTTTTT
CDR3 protein: CASSFRGKLFF

J gene: TRBJ1-1
clone size: .
D gene: .
V gene: TRBV19
CDR3 DNA: TGTGCCAGTACGCGGGGTTACTACACTGAAGCTTTCTTT
CDR3 protein: CASTRGYYTEAFF

J gene: TRBJ1-6
clone size: .
D gene: .
V gene: TRBV7-9
CDR3 DNA: TGTGCCAGCAGCTTAGGCCACGGGACACCCCTTAATTCACCCCTCCACTTT
CDR3 protein: CASSLGHGTPLNSPLHF

J gene: TRBJ2-5
clone size: .
D gene: .
V gene: TRBV29-1
CDR3 DNA: TGCAGCGTTCGCGGGCTACGAGGCGGGGAGACCCAGTACTTC
CDR3 protein: CSVRGLRGGETQYF

J gene: TRBJ1-4
clone size: .
D gene: .
V gene: TRBV7-9
CDR3 DNA: TGTGCCAGCAGCTTACAGGCCGGGATCGGACGAGGAAAACTGTTTTTT
CDR3 protein: CASSLQAGIGRGKLFF

J gene: TRBJ2-7
clone size: .
D gene: .
V gene: TRBV14
CDR3 DNA: TGTGCCAGCAGCAATCTCAGAGACGAGCAGTACTTC
CDR3 protein: CASSNLRDEQYF

J gene: TRBJ2-5
clone size: once
D gene: TRBD2
V gene: TRBV19
CDR3 DNA: TGTGCCAGTAGTATGGGGGGGCAAGAGACCCAGTACTTC
CDR3 protein: CASSMGGQETQYF

J gene: TRBJ2-1
clone size: .
D gene: TRBD2
V gene: TRBV7-2
CDR3 DNA: TGTGCCAGCAGCTTAGTGCTAGCGGGAGGGCCAGGGACCTACAATGAGCAGTTCTTC
CDR3 protein: CASSLVLAGGPGTYNEQFF

J gene: TRBJ1-1
clone size: few
D gene: .
V gene: TRBV6-2/TRBV6-3
CDR3 DNA: TGTGCCAGCAGTTACCAGGTAGAGCGACAAGAAGCTTTCTTT
CDR3 protein: CASSYQVERQEAFF

J gene: TRBJ2-5
clone size: .
D gene: TRBD1
V gene: TRBV12-5
CDR3 DNA: TGTGCTAGTGGTTTGGTTGGGACAGAAGAGACCCAGTACTTC
CDR3 protein: CASGLVGTEETQYF

J gene: TRBJ1-2
clone size: once
D gene: TRBD1
V gene: TRBV5-1
CDR3 DNA: TGCGCCAGCGGACCACAGGGGGCGGCTGGCTACACCTTC
CDR3 protein: CASGPQGAAGYTF

J gene: TRBJ2-7
clone size: .
D gene: .
V gene: TRBV2
CDR3 DNA: TGTGCCAGCAGTGACAGGGTTAACTACGAGCAGTACTTC
CDR3 protein: CASSDRVNYEQYF

J gene: TRBJ2-5
clone size: .
D gene: .
V gene: TRBV5-6
CDR3 DNA: TGTGCCAGCAGCTTGGTTGCTAGTCAAGAGACCCAGTACTTC
CDR3 protein: CASSLVASQETQYF

J gene: TRBJ2-7
clone size: .
D gene: .
V gene: TRBV7-9
CDR3 DNA: TGTGCCAGCAGCCCCGACAAAGGGACGGGGTACGAGCAGTACTTC
CDR3 protein: CASSPDKGTGYEQYF

J gene: TRBJ1-2
clone size: .
D gene: .
V gene: TRBV20-1
CDR3 DNA: TGCAGTGCTAGTTTCAACTATGGCTACACCTTC
CDR3 protein: CSASFNYGYTF

J gene: TRBJ1-1
clone size: .
D gene: .
V gene: TRBV6-5
CDR3 DNA: TGTGCCAGCACCCGTTGGCGTGAAGCTTTCTTT
CDR3 protein: CASTRWREAFF

J gene: TRBJ1-2
clone size: .
D gene: TRBD1
V gene: TRBV6-2/TRBV6-3
CDR3 DNA: TGTGCCAGCAGTTTCCTACAGGGGGCGAGCTATGGCTACACCTTC
CDR3 protein: CASSFLQGASYGYTF

J gene: TRBJ2-1
clone size: .
D gene: .
V gene: TRBV25-1
CDR3 DNA: TGTGCCAGCAGTGAATTGGACTCCGACAATGAGCAGTTCTTC
CDR3 protein: CASSELDSDNEQFF

J gene: TRBJ1-2
clone size: .
D gene: TRBD1
V gene: TRBV6-5
CDR3 DNA: TGTGCCAGCGGAGACAGGGGGATCTATGGCTACACCTTC
CDR3 protein: CASGDRGIYGYTF

J gene: TRBJ2-1
clone size: .
D gene: .
V gene: TRBV18
CDR3 DNA: TGTGCCAGCTCACCACCGGGAGCCGTCCTAGATAAAAAGCAGTTCTTC
CDR3 protein: CASSPPGAVLDKKQFF

J gene: TRBJ1-2
clone size: .
D gene: TRBD1
V gene: TRBV7-2
CDR3 DNA: TGTGCCAGCAGCTTAGCTAACCCCGGACAGGGATCGGCTGGCTACACCTTC
CDR3 protein: CASSLANPGQGSAGYTF

J gene: TRBJ2-1
clone size: .
D gene: TRBD2
V gene: TRBV5-1
CDR3 DNA: TGCGCCAGCAGCCCCGGGGCTAGCGGGGCATATGAGCAGTTCTTC
CDR3 protein: CASSPGASGAYEQFF

J gene: TRBJ2-1
clone size: .
D gene: .
V gene: TRBV29-1
CDR3 DNA: TGCAGCGGCTTCTTTGAGGGCAATGAGCAGTTCTTC
CDR3 protein: CSGFFEGNEQFF

J gene: TRBJ1-2
clone size: .
D gene: .
V gene: TRBV3-1/TRBV3-2
CDR3 DNA: TGTGCCAGCAGCCAAGATGTCAGGGTTGCCTATGGCTACACCTTC
CDR3 protein: CASSQDVRVAYGYTF

J gene: TRBJ1-4
clone size: .
D gene: TRBD1
V gene: TRBV25-1
CDR3 DNA: TGTGCCAGCAGTGATGCGGGGGGGGGTCAGGGGGCAGATGAAAAACTGTTTTTT
CDR3 protein: CASSDAGGGQGADEKLFF

J gene: TRBJ1-2
clone size: .
D gene: .
V gene: TRBV29-1
CDR3 DNA: TGCAGCGTTGAGGGCCCCGGCAGCTATGGCTACACCTTC
CDR3 protein: CSVEGPGSYGYTF

J gene: TRBJ1-1
clone size: .
D gene: .
V gene: TRBV7-9
CDR3 DNA: TGTGCCAGCAATAACGGTCCAGGGGCGAGTGAAGCTTTCTTT
CDR3 protein: CASNNGPGASEAFF

J gene: TRBJ1-2
clone size: .
D gene: .
V gene: TRBV6-6
CDR3 DNA: TGTGCCAGCAGTTTTCAGCCTTCCGTGGCAGGGTATGGCTACACCTTC
CDR3 protein: CASSFQPSVAGYGYTF

J gene: TRBJ1-1
clone size: .
D gene: TRBD1
V gene: TRBV7-9
CDR3 DNA: TGTGCCAGCAGCTTAAGGACAGGGATGGATGAAGCTTTCTTT
CDR3 protein: CASSLRTGMDEAFF

J gene: TRBJ2-7
clone size: .
D gene: TRBD2
V gene: TRBV19
CDR3 DNA: TGTGCCAGTAAGTCGGGACTAGCGGGGGAGGAGCAGTACTTC
CDR3 protein: CASKSGLAGEEQYF

J gene: TRBJ2-7
clone size: .
D gene: TRBD1
V gene: TRBV18
CDR3 DNA: TGTGCCAGCTCACCATATCGGACAGGGGGCGGCGAGCAGTACTTC
CDR3 protein: CASSPYRTGGGEQYF

J gene: TRBJ1-4
clone size: .
D gene: .
V gene: TRBV5-5
CDR3 DNA: TGTGCCAGCAGCTTAGCTGAAAAACTGTTTTTT
CDR3 protein: CASSLAEKLFF

J gene: TRBJ2-1
clone size: .
D gene: TRBD2
V gene: TRBV19
CDR3 DNA: TGTGCCAGTAGTCCCATAGCGGGATCCTACAATGAGCAGTTCTTC
CDR3 protein: CASSPIAGSYNEQFF

J gene: TRBJ2-2
clone size: .
D gene: .
V gene: TRBV27
CDR3 DNA: TGTGCCAGCAGTTTATCCGTAAACACCGGGGAGCTGTTTTTT
CDR3 protein: CASSLSVNTGELFF

J gene: TRBJ2-7
clone size: .
D gene: .
V gene: TRBV5-4
CDR3 DNA: TGTGCCAGCAGCTTGGCGAGCGGAAGCTCCTACGAGCAGTACTTC
CDR3 protein: CASSLASGSSYEQYF

J gene: TRBJ2-7
clone size: few
D gene: TRBD1
V gene: TRBV14
CDR3 DNA: TGTGCCAGCAGCCTAACAGGGGGCCGCGAGCAGTACTTC
CDR3 protein: CASSLTGGREQYF

J gene: TRBJ1-2
clone size: .
D gene: .
V gene: TRBV19
CDR3 DNA: TGTGCCAGTAGTATTTCAGGGTCTGGCTATGGCTACACCTTC
CDR3 protein: CASSISGSGYGYTF

J gene: TRBJ2-7
clone size: .
D gene: .
V gene: TRBV9
CDR3 DNA: TGTGCCAGCAGCGTAAGCCCGGGACCTAACTACGAGCAGTACTTC
CDR3 protein: CASSVSPGPNYEQYF

J gene: TRBJ1-1
clone size: .
D gene: .
V gene: TRBV7-9
CDR3 DNA: TGTGCCAGCAGCTTGGACGCAAGCACTGAAGCTTTCTTT
CDR3 protein: CASSLDASTEAFF

J gene: TRBJ1-6
clone size: .
D gene: .
V gene: TRBV6-1
CDR3 DNA: TGTGCCAGCAGTGTCGGGCTCATCTCTAGGGATAATTCACCCCTCCACTTT
CDR3 protein: CASSVGLISRDNSPLHF